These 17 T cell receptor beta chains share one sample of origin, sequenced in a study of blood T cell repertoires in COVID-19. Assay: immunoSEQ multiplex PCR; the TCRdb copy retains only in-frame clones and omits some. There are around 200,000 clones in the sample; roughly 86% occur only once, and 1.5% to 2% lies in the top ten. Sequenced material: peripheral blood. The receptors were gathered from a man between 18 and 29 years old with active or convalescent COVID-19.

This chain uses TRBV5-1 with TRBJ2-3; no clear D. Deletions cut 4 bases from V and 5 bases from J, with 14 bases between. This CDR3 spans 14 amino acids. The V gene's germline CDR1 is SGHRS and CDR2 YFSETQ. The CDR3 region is CASSPGIGIDTQYF. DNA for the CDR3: TGCGCCAGCAGCCCAGGAATAGGAATAGATACGCAGTATTTT.

In DNA form, the CDR3 reads TGTGCCAGCAGCGTAGGGGCGGGGGCGGAAAATTCACCCCTCCACTTT. Protein product: CASSVGAGAENSPLHF. The rearrangement uses TRBV9 and TRBJ1-6, with D tentatively TRBD1 (6 bases). The V gene lost 0 bases and the J gene lost 7 bases, with 14 bases spanning the gap. The CDR3 contains 16 residues. Germline assignment: CDR1 SGDLS and CDR2 YYNGEE.

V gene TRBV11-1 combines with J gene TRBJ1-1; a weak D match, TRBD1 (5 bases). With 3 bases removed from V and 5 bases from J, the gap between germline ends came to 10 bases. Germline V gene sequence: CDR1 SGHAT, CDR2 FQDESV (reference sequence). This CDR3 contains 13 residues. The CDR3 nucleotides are TGTGCCAGCAGCTTGGGCAGGGTAACTGAAGCTTTCTTT. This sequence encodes CASSLGRVTEAFF.

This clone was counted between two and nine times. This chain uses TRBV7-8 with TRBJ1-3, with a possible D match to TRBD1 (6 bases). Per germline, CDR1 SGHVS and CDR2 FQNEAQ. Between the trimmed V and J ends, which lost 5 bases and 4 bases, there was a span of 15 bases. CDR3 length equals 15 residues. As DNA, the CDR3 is TGTGCCAGCAGCGCCTACAGGGTGGGAGGAAACACCATATATTTT. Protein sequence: CASSAYRVGGNTIYF.

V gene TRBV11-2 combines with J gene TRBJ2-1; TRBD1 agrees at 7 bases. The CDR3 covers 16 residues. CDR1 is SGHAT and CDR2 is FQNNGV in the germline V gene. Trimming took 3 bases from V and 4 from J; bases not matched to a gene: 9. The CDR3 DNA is TGTGCCAGCAGCTTGACTGGGACAGAGATATACAATGAGCAGTTCTTC. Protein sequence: CASSLTGTEIYNEQFF.

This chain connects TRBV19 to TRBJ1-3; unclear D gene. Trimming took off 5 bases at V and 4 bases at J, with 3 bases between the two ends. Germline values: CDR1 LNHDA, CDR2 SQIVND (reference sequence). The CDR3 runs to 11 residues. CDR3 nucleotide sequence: TGTGCCAGTAGTCTAGGAAACACCATATATTTT. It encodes CASSLGNTIYF.

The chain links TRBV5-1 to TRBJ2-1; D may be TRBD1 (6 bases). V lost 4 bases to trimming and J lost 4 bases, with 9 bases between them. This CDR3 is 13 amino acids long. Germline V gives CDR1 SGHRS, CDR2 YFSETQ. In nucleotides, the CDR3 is TGCGCCAGCAGCCGGGACATATACAATGAGCAGTTCTTC. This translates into CASSRDIYNEQFF.

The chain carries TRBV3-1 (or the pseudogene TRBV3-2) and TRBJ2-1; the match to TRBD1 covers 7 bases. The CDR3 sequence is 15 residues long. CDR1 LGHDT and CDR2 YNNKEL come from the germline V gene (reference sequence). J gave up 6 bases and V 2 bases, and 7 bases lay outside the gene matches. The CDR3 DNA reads TGTGCCAGCAGCCAAAGACAGGGTAGTTCCAATGAGCAGTTCTTC. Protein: CASSQRQGSSNEQFF.

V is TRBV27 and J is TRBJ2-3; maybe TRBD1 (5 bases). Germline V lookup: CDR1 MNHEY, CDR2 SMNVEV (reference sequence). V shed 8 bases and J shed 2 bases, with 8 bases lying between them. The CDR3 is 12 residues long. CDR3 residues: CASWTYTDTQYF. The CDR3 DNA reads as TGTGCCAGCTGGACATACACAGATACGCAGTATTTT.

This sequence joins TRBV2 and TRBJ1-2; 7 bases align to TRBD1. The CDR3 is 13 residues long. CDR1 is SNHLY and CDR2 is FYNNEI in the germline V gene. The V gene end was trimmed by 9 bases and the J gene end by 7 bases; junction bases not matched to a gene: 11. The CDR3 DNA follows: TGTGCCAGTAAACACAGGGGTTTGGGTGGCTACACCTTC. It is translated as CASKHRGLGGYTF.

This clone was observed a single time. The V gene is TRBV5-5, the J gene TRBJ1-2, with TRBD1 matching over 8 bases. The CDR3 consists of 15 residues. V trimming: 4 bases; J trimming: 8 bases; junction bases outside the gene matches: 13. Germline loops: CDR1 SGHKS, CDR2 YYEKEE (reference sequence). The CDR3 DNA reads TGTGCCAGCAGCGGGACAACCGGGACAGGTAACGGCTACACCTTC. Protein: CASSGTTGTGNGYTF.

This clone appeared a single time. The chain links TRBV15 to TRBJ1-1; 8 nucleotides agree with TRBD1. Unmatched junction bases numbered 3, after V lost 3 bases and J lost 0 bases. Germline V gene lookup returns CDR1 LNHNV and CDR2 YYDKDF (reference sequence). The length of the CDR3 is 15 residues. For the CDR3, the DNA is TGTGCCACCAGCAGGACAGGGGATATGAACACTGAAGCTTTCTTT. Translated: CATSRTGDMNTEAFF.

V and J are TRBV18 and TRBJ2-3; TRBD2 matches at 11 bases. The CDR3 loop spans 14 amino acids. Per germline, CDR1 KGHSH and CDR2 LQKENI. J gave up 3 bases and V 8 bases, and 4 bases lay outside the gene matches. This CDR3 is CASGTSGMTDTQYF. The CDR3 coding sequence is TGTGCCAGCGGGACTAGCGGTATGACAGATACGCAGTATTTT.

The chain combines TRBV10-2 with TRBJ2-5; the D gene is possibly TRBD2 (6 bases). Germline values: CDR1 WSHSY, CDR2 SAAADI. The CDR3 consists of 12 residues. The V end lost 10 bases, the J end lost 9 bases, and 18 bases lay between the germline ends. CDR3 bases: TGCGCCACCACCCCGGGGGAGAGCCCCCAGTACTTC. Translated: CATTPGESPQYF.

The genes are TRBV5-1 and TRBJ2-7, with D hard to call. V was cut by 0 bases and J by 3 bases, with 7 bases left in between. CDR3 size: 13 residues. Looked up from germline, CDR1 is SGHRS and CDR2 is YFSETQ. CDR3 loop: CASSLAYSYEQYF. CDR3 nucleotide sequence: TGCGCCAGCAGCTTGGCCTACAGCTACGAGCAGTACTTC.

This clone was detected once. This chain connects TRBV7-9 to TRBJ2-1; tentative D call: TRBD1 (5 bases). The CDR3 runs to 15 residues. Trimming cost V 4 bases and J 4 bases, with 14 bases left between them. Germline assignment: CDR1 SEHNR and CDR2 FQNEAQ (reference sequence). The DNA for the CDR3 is TGTGCCAGCAGCTCGGACAACCCCCTTTACAATGAGCAGTTCTTC. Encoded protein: CASSSDNPLYNEQFF.

The CDR3 loop reads CASSLVTSGSNNEQFF. CDR3 sequence (DNA): TGTGCCAGCAGCTTAGTCACTAGCGGGAGTAACAATGAGCAGTTCTTC. This sequence joins TRBV7-2 and TRBJ2-1; TRBD2 aligns across 11 bases. The CDR3 totals 16 residues. Per germline, CDR1 SGHTA and CDR2 FQGNSA. V gave up 1 base and J gave up 5 bases; unmatched junction bases: 4.